Listed below are T cell receptor beta chains from one sample, sequenced in a study of blood T cell repertoires in COVID-19. Data came from immunoSEQ multiplex PCR; TCRdb stores just in-frame clones and leaves some out. This sample yields approximately 250,000 clones, of which more than 85% are seen a single time; approximately 3% belongs to the top ten. Sequencing was carried out using PBMCs or T cells enriched from blood (not recorded which). These receptors all come from a man aged 40-50 years who had been exposed to COVID-19. Both conserved end residues are part of each CDR3. The D gene is left open where the match is weak. Only some rows state a clone size, as once, few, many or a class for expanded clones.

d_call j_call clone_size v_call cdr3_nt cdr3_aa
TRBD1 TRBJ2-1 . TRBV14 TGTGCCAGCAGCATACAGGGGAATGAGCAGTTCTTC CASSIQGNEQFF
. TRBJ2-5 . TRBV19 TGTGCCAGTAGTCTACTACTCACAGGGTGGGAGACCCAGTACTTC CASSLLLTGWETQYF
. TRBJ1-4 . TRBV18 TGTGCCAGTAGAGTCAACTCTTCAACTAATGAAAAACTGTTTTTT CASRVNSSTNEKLFF
TRBD1 TRBJ2-3 . TRBV7-3 TGTGCCAGCAGCCCTAGGGGGGACAGGGTTAAATCAGATACGCAGTATTTT CASSPRGDRVKSDTQYF
. TRBJ2-7 few TRBV20-1 TGCAGTGCTAGTAAAGGGGTAGTGGGCTACGAGCAGTACTTC CSASKGVVGYEQYF
. TRBJ2-1 . TRBV27 TGTGCCAGCAGACCCGGACAGTACAATGAGCAGTTCTTC CASRPGQYNEQFF
. TRBJ2-2 . TRBV7-8 TGTGCCAGCAGCCTGCGAAACACCGGGGAGCTGTTTTTT CASSLRNTGELFF
TRBD2 TRBJ2-7 . TRBV7-9 TGTGCCAGCAGCTTACGGCGGGGGGGCTTATCTGACGAGCAGTACTTC CASSLRRGGLSDEQYF
TRBD1 TRBJ1-1 . TRBV29-1 TGCAGCGCCAGAGGGGGCTGGAACACTGAAGCTTTCTTT CSARGGWNTEAFF
. TRBJ1-4 . TRBV7-6 TGTGCCAGCAGCTTACAGTCAACTAATGAAAAACTGTTTTTT CASSLQSTNEKLFF
. TRBJ1-6 . TRBV5-1 TGCGCCAGCAGCTCGGACAGCCAGGGTCCACCCCTCCACTTT CASSSDSQGPPLHF
TRBD1 TRBJ2-2 . TRBV7-9 TGTGCCAGCAGCCCCAGGACAGGGCGTGCCGGGGAGCTGTTTTTT CASSPRTGRAGELFF
TRBD2 TRBJ2-7 . TRBV29-1 TGCAGCGTTGAAAAGTCGGGGGGGCGTCTGATCAACGAGCAGTACTTC CSVEKSGGRLINEQYF
. TRBJ1-3 . TRBV5-4 TGTGCCAGCAGCTGGGGGGGGAGGCACTCTGGAAACACCATATATTTT CASSWGGRHSGNTIYF
. TRBJ2-3 . TRBV11-2 TGTGCCAGCAGCTTAGCTCTAGCAGATACGCAGTATTTT CASSLALADTQYF
. TRBJ1-4 . TRBV7-6 TGTGCCAGCAGCCTAGAACCGGGCCCGGGAGTACTGTTTTTT CASSLEPGPGVLFF
TRBD1 TRBJ1-5 . TRBV30 TGTGCCTGGAGTGGTGCCGGGACAGGGGAGGGAAACCAGCCCCAGCATTTT CAWSGAGTGEGNQPQHF
. TRBJ1-5 . TRBV13 TGTGCCAGCAGCTTAGTGGGGGGAACCAATCAGCCCCAGCATTTT CASSLVGGTNQPQHF
. TRBJ1-1 . TRBV2 TGTGCCAGCAGTGAATTCGGCATGACAGAGTTGGTGAACACTGAAGCTTTCTTT CASSEFGMTELVNTEAFF
. TRBJ1-2 . TRBV2 TGTGCCAGCAGTGCCGCAGATGGCTACACCTTC CASSAADGYTF
. TRBJ2-1 . TRBV6-2/TRBV6-3 TGTGCCAGCAGTTCCCCTACTAGGGCTACCGATGAGCAGTTCTTC CASSSPTRATDEQFF
. TRBJ2-7 . TRBV7-9 TGTGCCAGCAGCGTAATCTATGATGAACTAAACTACGAGCAGTACTTC CASSVIYDELNYEQYF
. TRBJ1-1 . TRBV5-6 TGTGCCAGCCAGAGCTTAGCGCGGAATCTCGGGGTTGAAGCTTTCTTT CASQSLARNLGVEAFF
. TRBJ1-2 . TRBV5-1 TGCGCCAGCAGCTTGGGGACAGAGCAGGGTGGCTACACCTTC CASSLGTEQGGYTF
. TRBJ2-5 . TRBV5-1 TGCGCCAGCAGCCTGGCAGGGCCTAGGGCAGAGACCCAGTACTTC CASSLAGPRAETQYF
. TRBJ1-2 . TRBV5-4 TGTGCCAGCAGCTTGGCCGGGGGGGGACTTGATAACTATGGCTACACCTTC CASSLAGGGLDNYGYTF
TRBD1 TRBJ1-5 . TRBV28 TGTGCCAGCAGTTTACTTAAAGGACAGGGACTTCAGCCCCAGCATTTT CASSLLKGQGLQPQHF
TRBD1 TRBJ1-5 . TRBV6-2/TRBV6-3 TGTGCCAGCAGTAAAGGGACAGGGGGGAATCAGCCCCAGCATTTT CASSKGTGGNQPQHF
. TRBJ2-2 . TRBV28 TGTGCCAGCAGTTTCCTTGACAGAAACACCGGGGAGCTGTTTTTT CASSFLDRNTGELFF
. TRBJ1-5 few TRBV28 TGTGCCAGCAGTTTATCCCGGGAGCCCCAGCATTTT CASSLSREPQHF
. TRBJ2-1 . TRBV7-6 TGTGCCAGCAGCTTAGCGCGAAGAGGCGATGAGCAGTTCTTC CASSLARRGDEQFF
TRBD1 TRBJ2-1 . TRBV19 TGTGCCAGTAGGGGGACAGGGGTAGTTAATGAGCAGTTCTTC CASRGTGVVNEQFF
TRBD1 TRBJ1-2 . TRBV30 TGTGCCTGGAGTGTAACAGGACAGGGGGGCTACACCTTC CAWSVTGQGGYTF
TRBD1 TRBJ2-3 . TRBV19 TGTGCCAGTAAGCAAGGACAGGATAGCACAGATACGCAGTATTTT CASKQGQDSTDTQYF
. TRBJ2-7 . TRBV3-1/TRBV3-2 TGTGCCAGCAGCCAATCTAACCCCTACGAGCAGTACTTC CASSQSNPYEQYF
. TRBJ2-2 . TRBV5-4 TGTGCCAGCAGCCAACGGCGAGGGGACTCCGGGGAGCTGTTTTTT CASSQRRGDSGELFF
TRBD2 TRBJ2-6 . TRBV9 TGTGCCAGCACCAAGGGCGGGAGGGGGGAGGCCAACGTCCTGACTTTC CASTKGGRGEANVLTF
TRBD2 TRBJ2-1 once TRBV11-3 TGTGCCAGCAGCCTTAGCGGGAGCATCCCCTTCTTC CASSLSGSIPFF
. TRBJ2-2 . TRBV11-1 TGTGCCAGCAGCTTAAGACGGGGGAACACCGGGGAGCTGTTTTTT CASSLRRGNTGELFF
. TRBJ1-3 . TRBV6-5 TGTGCCAGCAGGGAGAAAAACTCTGGAAACACCATATATTTT CASREKNSGNTIYF